What follows is one T cell receptor (beta chain) and its context. The antigen is not known. This sample is part of a study of cytomegalovirus exposure and HLA in healthy donors. The PCR ran on 60 Vbeta and 13 Jbeta primers. The assay was immunoSEQ multiplex PCR, and TCRdb's table has in-frame clones only and misses some. The sample carries approximately 100,000 clones, around 72% recorded once. This CDR3 is 14 amino acids long. Looked up from germline, CDR1 is SQVTM and CDR2 is ANQGSEA. The V and J ends lost 6 bases and 4 bases, in that order; junction bases with no gene match: 11. Study-level results: Indistinguishability led to the exclusion of some V segments, TRBV6-2 and TRBV6-3 included. Researchers counted around 180 TCR beta chains as cytomegalovirus-associated.

The chain has TRBV29-1 and TRBJ1-2; TRBD1 agrees at 7 bases. Sample: PBMCs. This TCR was recovered from a man younger than 30 in good health and CMV-seropositive. CDR3 protein: CSVERQGGGYGYTF. CDR3 nucleotides: TGCAGCGTGGAAAGACAGGGAGGAGGCTATGGCTACACCTTC.